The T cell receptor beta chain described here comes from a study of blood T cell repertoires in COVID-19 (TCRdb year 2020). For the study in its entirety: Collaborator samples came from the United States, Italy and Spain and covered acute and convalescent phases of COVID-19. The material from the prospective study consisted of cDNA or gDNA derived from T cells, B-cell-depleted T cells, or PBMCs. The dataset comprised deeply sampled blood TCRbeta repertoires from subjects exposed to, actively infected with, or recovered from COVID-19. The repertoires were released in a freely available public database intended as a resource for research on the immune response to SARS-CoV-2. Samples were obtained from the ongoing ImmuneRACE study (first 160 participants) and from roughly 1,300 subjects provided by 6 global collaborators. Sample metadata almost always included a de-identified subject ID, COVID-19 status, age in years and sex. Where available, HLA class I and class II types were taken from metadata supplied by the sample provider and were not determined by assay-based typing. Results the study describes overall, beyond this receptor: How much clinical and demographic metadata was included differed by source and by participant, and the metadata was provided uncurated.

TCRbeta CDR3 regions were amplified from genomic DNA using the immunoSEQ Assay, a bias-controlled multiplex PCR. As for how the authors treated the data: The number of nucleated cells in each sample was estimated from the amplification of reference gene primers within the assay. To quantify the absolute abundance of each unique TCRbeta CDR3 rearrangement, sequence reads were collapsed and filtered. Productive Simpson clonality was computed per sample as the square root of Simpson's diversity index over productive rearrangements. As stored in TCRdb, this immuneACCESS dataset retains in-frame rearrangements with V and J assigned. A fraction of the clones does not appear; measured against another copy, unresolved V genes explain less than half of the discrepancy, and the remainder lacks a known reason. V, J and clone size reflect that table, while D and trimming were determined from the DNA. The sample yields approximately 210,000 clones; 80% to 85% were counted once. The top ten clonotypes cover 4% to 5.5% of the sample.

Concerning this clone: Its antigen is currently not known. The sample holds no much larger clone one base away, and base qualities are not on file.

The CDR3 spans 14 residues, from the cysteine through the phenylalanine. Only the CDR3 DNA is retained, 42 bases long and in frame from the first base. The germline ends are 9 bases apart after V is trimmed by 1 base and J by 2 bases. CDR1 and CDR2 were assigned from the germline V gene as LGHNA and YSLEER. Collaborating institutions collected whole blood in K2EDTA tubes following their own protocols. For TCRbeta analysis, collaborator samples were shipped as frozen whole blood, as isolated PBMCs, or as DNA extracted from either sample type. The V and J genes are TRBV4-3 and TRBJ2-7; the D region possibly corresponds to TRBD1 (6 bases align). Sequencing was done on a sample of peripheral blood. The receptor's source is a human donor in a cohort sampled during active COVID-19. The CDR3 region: CASSQVTGPYEQYF. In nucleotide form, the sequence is TGCGCCAGCAGCCAAGTTACAGGGCCCTACGAGCAGTACTTC.